This T cell receptor (beta chain) came from a study of CD8 T cells in Susac syndrome. Study outcomes and limitations: In its TCR sequencing and HLA analysis, the study acknowledged that the number of individuals was relatively small.

To note about this clonotype: The antigen remains unidentified.

Sequencing of TCR beta drew on CD8+ and CD4+ T cells from blood. The CD8+ and CD4+ T cells were negatively isolated, with the TEMRA cells enriched by FACS. The RNA input was roughly 0.45 to 1 ug, and it was reverse transcribed with random hexamers. By means of immunoSEQ multiplex PCR, TCR beta CDR3 spanning 54 Vbeta and 13 Jbeta underwent amplification. MiXCR was run by TCRdb on the immunoSEQ multiplex PCR reads, yielding one entry per CDR3 protein. The sample has approximately 130,000 distinct CDR3 sequences; around nine tenths are singletons. Germline V gene data show CDR1 as MNHEY and CDR2 as SVGEGT. CDR3 length equals 14 residues. Between the trimmed V and J ends, which lost 4 bases and 4 bases, there was a span of 13 bases.

The sequence derives from a human donor with multiple sclerosis. The V gene is TRBV6-2 or TRBV6-3, the J gene TRBJ1-1; D call uncertain. The sequencing sample was made of CD8+ T cells from PBMCs. CDR3: CASSWTLVGTEAFF. Here the CDR3 DNA reads TGTGCCAGCAGTTGGACCTTGGTGGGCACTGAAGCTTTCTTT.